Following are 26 T cell receptor beta chains from one sample sequenced in a study of T cells in Graves' hyperthyroidism and ophthalmopathy (dated by TCRdb to the late 2010s). The receptor library was made with multiplex PCR. Sequencing instrument: Illumina HiSeq 2000. TCR beta CDR3 regions were amplified from RNA transcripts. The first round of RT-PCR for the TCR CDR3 was performed with the HTBI primer set and the Qiagen OneStep RT-PCR kit. The public reads were run again by TCRdb, first through fastp at Q25 and then through MiXCR, and only productive beta chains were kept. Duplicate CDR3 protein sequences are folded into a single record with the most common DNA and genes. The table for this sample lists about 210,000 distinct CDR3 sequences; 17% of them were counted only once. The ten largest make up roughly 53% of the sample. Sequenced sample: blood. All receptors come from a man over 45 with Graves' hyperthyroidism.

The genes are TRBV19 and TRBJ1-2, with 11 positions matching TRBD1. Germline V gene lookup returns CDR1 LNHDA and CDR2 SQIVND (reference sequence). V dropped 7 bases and J dropped 3; count of bases not matched to a gene: 4. There are 14 residues in the CDR3. The CDR3 is CASTRTGGDYGYTF. The DNA of the CDR3 is TGTGCCAGTACCCGGACAGGGGGCGACTATGGCTACACCTTC.

This clonotype was seen only a few times. The chain has TRBV20-1 and TRBJ2-7; the D is unclear. Germline V gene data show CDR1 as DFQATT and CDR2 as SNEGSKA (reference sequence). The CDR3 totals 13 residues. Trimming took 5 bases from V and 3 from J, leaving 14 bases between them. The CDR3 sequence: CSAARPGNYEQYF. As DNA, the CDR3 is TGCAGTGCTGCGAGGCCAGGTAACTACGAGCAGTACTTC.

CDR3 DNA sequence: TGCAGCGTTGAAGCGTTCCACGCCGGGACAGCTGTACTCTCCCAAGAGACCCAGTACTTC. Encoded protein: CSVEAFHAGTAVLSQETQYF. The chain has TRBV29-1 and TRBJ2-5; 7 nucleotides agree with TRBD1. V lost 1 base, J lost 1 base, and 21 bases stayed unmatched. The CDR3 runs 20 residues. Per the germline V gene, CDR1 is SQVTM and CDR2 is ANQGSEA. Full variable domain (rest looked up from reference TRBV29-1 and TRBJ2-5): SAVISQKPSRDICQRGTSLTIQCQVDSQVTMMFWYRQQPGQSLTLIATANQGSEATYESGFVIDKFPISRPNLTFSTLTVSNMSPEDSSIYLCSVEAFHAGTAVLSQETQYFGPGTRLLVL.

This clonotype was seen at least ten times. The chain links TRBV27 to TRBJ2-2; 9 bases fit TRBD1. The CDR3 consists of 17 residues. Trimming took 8 bases from V and 4 from J; bases not matched to a gene: 14. Germline assignment: CDR1 MNHEY and CDR2 SMNVEV (reference sequence). The CDR3 region is CASGRDRDLRGTGELFF. Here the CDR3 DNA reads TGTGCCAGCGGTCGGGACAGGGATTTACGGGGCACCGGGGAGCTGTTTTTT.

This clonotype was picked up many times. This chain connects TRBV20-1 to TRBJ2-3; 10 nucleotides agree with TRBD2. In germline, CDR1 is DFQATT, CDR2 SNEGSKA (reference sequence). This CDR3 comprises 14 residues. The ends lost 6 bases at V and 2 bases at J; junction bases unmatched: 5. CDR3 in amino acids: CSALLAGNTDTQYF. CDR3 bases: TGCAGTGCCTTACTAGCGGGGAACACAGATACGCAGTATTTT.

The chain links TRBV10-3 to TRBJ2-1; D remains ambiguous. Germline V gene lookup returns CDR1 ENHRY and CDR2 SYGVKD. This CDR3 comprises 14 residues. V lost 4 bases, J lost 0 bases, and 7 bases lay in between. The CDR3 loop is CAISVRSSYNEQFF. CDR3 DNA: TGTGCCATCAGTGTTAGGAGCTCCTACAATGAGCAGTTCTTC.

This clonotype was found many times. The chain is built from TRBV11-3 and TRBJ2-5, with 12 bases that match TRBD1. V dropped 5 bases and J dropped 4; count of bases not matched to a gene: 8. The CDR3 runs to 16 residues. From germline, CDR1 is SGHNT and CDR2 YENEEA. The chain's CDR3 is CASSDPGTGGLETQYF. In DNA, the CDR3 is TGTGCCAGCAGCGATCCGGGGACAGGGGGCTTAGAGACCCAGTACTTC.

This clonotype was recorded many times. This chain uses TRBV6-5 with TRBJ1-1, with D possibly matching TRBD1 (5 bases). The CDR3 totals 13 residues. With 0 bases removed from V and 5 bases from J, the gap between germline ends came to 7 bases. CDR1 and CDR2 (germline): MNHEY, SVGAGI. DNA of the CDR3: TGTGCCAGCAGTTACTCTGGGGGGACTGAAGCTTTCTTT. Amino acids: CASSYSGGTEAFF.

The CDR3 nucleotides are TGTGCCAGTAGCGCCCCAGCGGGAGCGGCGCCCTACGAGCAGTACTTC. This sequence encodes CASSAPAGAAPYEQYF. The rearrangement uses TRBV19 and TRBJ2-7; 8 nucleotides agree with TRBD2. The CDR3 sequence is 16 residues long. Germline-derived CDR1 and CDR2 are LNHDA and SQIVND (reference sequence). V lost 6 bases to trimming and J lost 2 bases; unmatched junction nucleotides: 12.

Here the CDR3 DNA reads TGTGCCAGCAGTGAACGAAGCTACGAGCAGTACTTC. Its protein product is CASSERSYEQYF. The genes are TRBV2 and TRBJ2-7, with D unresolved. The V gene's germline CDR1 is SNHLY and CDR2 FYNNEI. CDR3 size: 12 residues. Trimming removed 2 bases from V and 3 bases from J, with 5 bases in between.

V usage is TRBV6-1 and J usage is TRBJ1-2; 8 nucleotides line up with TRBD1. The V and J ends lost 4 bases and 4 bases, in that order; junction bases with no gene match: 5. The CDR3 length is 14 residues. The V gene's germline CDR1 is MNHNS and CDR2 SASEGT. CDR3 residues: CASSVQGAAYGYTF. In DNA, the CDR3 is TGTGCCAGCAGTGTCCAGGGGGCGGCCTATGGCTACACCTTC.

The chain is built from TRBV28 and TRBJ2-3; TRBD1 aligns across 9 bases. V lost 5 bases to trimming and J lost 3 bases; unmatched junction nucleotides: 12. Germline CDR1 reads MDHEN; CDR2 reads SYDVKM. The CDR3 length is 17 residues. The CDR3 region is CASSPASGTGLTDTQYF. As DNA, the CDR3 is TGTGCCAGCAGTCCCGCCTCCGGGACAGGGTTAACAGATACGCAGTATTTT.

This clonotype came up a few times. CDR3 amino acids: CASSALDRAYEQYF. CDR3 bases: TGTGCCAGCAGCGCCTTGGACAGGGCCTACGAGCAGTACTTC. The V and J genes are TRBV13 and TRBJ2-7; TRBD1 matches at 8 bases. The germline gives CDR1 PRHDT, CDR2 FYEKMQ (reference sequence). The CDR3 has 14 amino acids. With 5 bases clipped from V and 2 bases from J, the junction kept 5 bases outside the gene matches.

J is TRBJ1-6 and V is TRBV6-1; 10 nucleotides align to TRBD1. CDR3 size: 14 residues. With 6 bases clipped from V and 8 bases from J, the junction kept 4 bases outside the gene matches. Germline V gives CDR1 MNHNS, CDR2 SASEGT. DNA for the CDR3: TGTGCCAGCAGGACAGGGGGCGCTTATTCACCCCTCCACTTT. This gives the protein CASRTGGAYSPLHF.

This clonotype was detected only a few times. V usage is TRBV4-1 and J usage is TRBJ1-6, with D unresolved. V gave up 4 bases and J gave up 5 bases, with 15 bases separating them. This CDR3 is 16 amino acids long. CDR1 and CDR2 from the germline V gene are MGHRA and YSYEKL. This CDR3 reads CASSPGSSTHNSPLHF. CDR3 bases: TGCGCCAGCAGCCCGGGGTCCTCGACCCATAATTCACCCCTCCACTTT.

The V call is TRBV7-9, the J call TRBJ2-7; D gene uncertain. This CDR3 contains 13 residues. The ends were cut back, 1 base at V and 0 bases at J, with 4 bases in the middle. Looked up from germline, CDR1 is SEHNR and CDR2 is FQNEAQ (reference sequence). CDR3 bases: TGTGCCAGCAGCTTAGTGTCCTCCTACGAGCAGTACTTC. Translation gives CASSLVSSYEQYF.

This clonotype occurred many times. J is TRBJ2-5 and V is TRBV6-1; 9 bases are shared with TRBD1. V lost 6 bases to trimming and J lost 4 bases; unmatched junction nucleotides: 3. The germline CDR1 and CDR2 sequences are MNHNS and SASEGT. CDR3 length: 13 residues. CDR3: CASSQDRGETQYF. CDR3 sequence (DNA): TGTGCCAGCAGCCAGGACAGGGGAGAGACCCAGTACTTC.

This sequence joins TRBV19 and TRBJ2-7; D gene unclear. Per the germline V gene, CDR1 is LNHDA and CDR2 is SQIVND (reference sequence). V was shortened by 5 bases and J by 3 bases, with 11 bases between the two germline ends. The CDR3 contains 13 residues. CDR3 loop: CASSARVYYEQYF. Here the CDR3 DNA reads TGTGCCAGTAGTGCCCGGGTCTACTACGAGCAGTACTTC.

This chain links TRBV7-9 with TRBJ1-2; D not resolved. Trimming removed 5 bases from V and 8 bases from J, with 12 bases in between. CDR1 and CDR2 (germline): SEHNR, FQNEAQ (reference sequence). This CDR3 is built from 12 residues. The CDR3: CASSPPQGGYTF. In DNA form, the CDR3 reads TGTGCCAGCAGCCCCCCGCAAGGGGGCTACACCTTC.

This clonotype was seen a few times. A much larger clone lies one base from this, so it may be a read error. This chain links TRBV2 with TRBJ1-1; maybe TRBD1 (6 bases). Germline V CDR1 and CDR2: SNHLY, FYNNEI. The CDR3 is 17 residues long. Trimming stripped 0 bases from V and 3 bases from J, with 17 bases between. The CDR3 nucleotides read TGTGCCAGCAGTGAAGCTGGGACAAGGGGAAAGGACACTGAAGCTTTCTTT. The encoded protein is CASSEAGTRGKDTEAFF.

This sequence joins TRBV12-3 or TRBV12-4 and TRBJ2-6, with a weak D call TRBD1 (6 bases). The CDR3 is made up of 15 amino acids. V lost 7 bases to trimming and J lost 2 bases, with 12 bases between them. CDR3 coding DNA: TGTGCCAGCATAAGGGGGACGGCTGGGGCCAACGTCCTGACTTTC. Residues: CASIRGTAGANVLTF.

This clonotype was counted only a few times. This CDR3 reads CASYRTGVDTEAFF. The CDR3 DNA is TGTGCTAGTTACCGGACAGGAGTTGACACTGAAGCTTTCTTT. The V and J genes are TRBV12-5 and TRBJ1-1, with 7 bases lining up with TRBD1. V lost 8 bases to trimming and J lost 3 bases; unmatched junction nucleotides: 9. Germline V CDR1 and CDR2: LGHNT, FRNRAP. The CDR3 is 14 residues long.

There are a few counts of this clonotype. This chain links TRBV5-1 with TRBJ2-7, with no clear D. Germline lookup yields CDR1 SGHRS and CDR2 YFSETQ. Trimming took off 3 bases at V and 5 bases at J, with 12 bases between the two ends. This CDR3 has 13 residues. DNA for the CDR3: TGCGCCAGCAGCTGGGAAGGATCGGACGAGCAGTACTTC. Translation: CASSWEGSDEQYF.

In this sample, this clonotype turned up many times. DNA for the CDR3: TGTGCCAGCAGCTTAGATAGGAATGAGCAGTTCTTC. Amino acid sequence: CASSLDRNEQFF. The rearrangement links TRBV11-2 to TRBJ2-1, with D hard to call. V lost 0 bases and J 7 bases, leaving 4 bases between the germline ends. This CDR3 contains 12 residues. Per germline, CDR1 SGHAT and CDR2 FQNNGV.

In its sample, this clonotype was seen many times. This rearrangement joins TRBV6-2 or TRBV6-3 to TRBJ2-1, with D possibly TRBD1 on 6 matching bases. V lost 4 bases, J lost 8 bases, and 9 bases lay in between. Germline V gene lookup returns CDR1 MNHEY and CDR2 SVGEGT. The CDR3 consists of 12 residues. The CDR3 nucleotides are TGTGCCAGCAGTTTGGGGGCCCATGAGCAGTTCTTC. The encoded protein is CASSLGAHEQFF.

This clonotype has more than one count but fewer than ten. V is TRBV20-1 and J is TRBJ2-7; 14 positions match TRBD2. Germline V gene lookup returns CDR1 DFQATT and CDR2 SNEGSKA (reference sequence). This CDR3 comprises 13 residues. The chain's CDR3 is CSVGTSGSVGQYF. DNA for the CDR3: TGCAGCGTTGGGACTAGCGGGAGTGTCGGGCAGTACTTC.